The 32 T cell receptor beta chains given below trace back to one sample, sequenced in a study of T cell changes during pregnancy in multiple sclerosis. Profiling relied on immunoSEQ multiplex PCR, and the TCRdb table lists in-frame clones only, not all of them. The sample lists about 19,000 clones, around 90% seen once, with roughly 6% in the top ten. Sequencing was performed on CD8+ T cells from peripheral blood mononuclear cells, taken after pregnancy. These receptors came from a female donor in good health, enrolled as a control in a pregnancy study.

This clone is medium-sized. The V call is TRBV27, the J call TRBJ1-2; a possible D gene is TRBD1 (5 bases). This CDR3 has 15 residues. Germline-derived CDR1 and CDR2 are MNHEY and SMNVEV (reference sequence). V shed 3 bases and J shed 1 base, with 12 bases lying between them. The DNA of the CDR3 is TGTGCCAGCAGTTTCGGGGGGAGAGGTAACTATGGCTACACCTTC. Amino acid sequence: CASSFGGRGNYGYTF.

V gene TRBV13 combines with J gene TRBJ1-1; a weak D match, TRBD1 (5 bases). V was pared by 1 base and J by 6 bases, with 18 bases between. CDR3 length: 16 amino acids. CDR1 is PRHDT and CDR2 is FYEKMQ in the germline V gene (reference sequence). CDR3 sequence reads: CASSLAGTGGVAEAFF. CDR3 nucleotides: TGTGCCAGCAGCTTAGCGGGTACGGGAGGGGTGGCTGAAGCTTTCTTT.

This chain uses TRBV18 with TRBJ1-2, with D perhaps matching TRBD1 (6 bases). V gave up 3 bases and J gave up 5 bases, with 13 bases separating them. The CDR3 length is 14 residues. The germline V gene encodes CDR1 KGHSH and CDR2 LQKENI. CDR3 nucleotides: TGTGCCAGCTCACCCGCGACAGGACGGTATGGCTACACCTTC. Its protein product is CASSPATGRYGYTF.

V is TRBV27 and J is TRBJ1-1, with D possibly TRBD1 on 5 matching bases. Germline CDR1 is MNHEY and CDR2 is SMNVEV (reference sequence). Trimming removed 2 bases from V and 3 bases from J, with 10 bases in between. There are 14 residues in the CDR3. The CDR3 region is CASSLGALDTEAFF. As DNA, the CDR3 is TGTGCCAGCAGTTTAGGGGCGTTGGACACTGAAGCTTTCTTT.

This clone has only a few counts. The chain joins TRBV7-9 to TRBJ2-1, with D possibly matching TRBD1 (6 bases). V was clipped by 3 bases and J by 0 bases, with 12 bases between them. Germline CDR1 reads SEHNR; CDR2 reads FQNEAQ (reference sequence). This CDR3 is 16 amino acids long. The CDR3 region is CASSLNPDSSYNEQFF. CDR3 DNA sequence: TGTGCCAGCAGCTTGAACCCGGACAGCTCCTACAATGAGCAGTTCTTC.

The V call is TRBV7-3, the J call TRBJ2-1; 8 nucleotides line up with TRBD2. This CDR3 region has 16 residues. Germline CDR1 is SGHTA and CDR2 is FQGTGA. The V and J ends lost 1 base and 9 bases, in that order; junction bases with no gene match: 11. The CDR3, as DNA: TGTGCCAGCAGCTTAAGGGGGGAGACTAGCGTAGGTGAGCAGTTCTTC. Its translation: CASSLRGETSVGEQFF.

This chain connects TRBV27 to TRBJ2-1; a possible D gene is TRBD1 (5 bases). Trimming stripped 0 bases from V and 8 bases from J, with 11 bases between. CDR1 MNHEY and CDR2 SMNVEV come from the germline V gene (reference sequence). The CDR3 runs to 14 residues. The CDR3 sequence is CASSLSGDRDEQFF. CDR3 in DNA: TGTGCCAGCAGTTTATCAGGGGATCGAGATGAGCAGTTCTTC.

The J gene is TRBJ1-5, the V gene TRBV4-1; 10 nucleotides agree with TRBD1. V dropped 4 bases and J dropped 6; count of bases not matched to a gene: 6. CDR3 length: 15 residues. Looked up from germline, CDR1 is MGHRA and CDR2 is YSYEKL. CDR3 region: CASSLTGGAGQPQHF. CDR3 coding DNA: TGCGCCAGCAGCCTGACAGGGGGCGCGGGTCAGCCCCAGCATTTT.

The DNA for the CDR3 is TGTGCCAGCAGCCAGGGACAGGGGCAGCCCCAGCATTTT. Encoded protein: CASSQGQGQPQHF. V gene TRBV4-2 combines with J gene TRBJ1-5, with 10 positions matching TRBD1. Germline loops: CDR1 LGHNA, CDR2 YNFKEQ. V lost 3 bases and J lost 7; bases outside the gene matches: 0. The CDR3 sequence is 13 residues long.

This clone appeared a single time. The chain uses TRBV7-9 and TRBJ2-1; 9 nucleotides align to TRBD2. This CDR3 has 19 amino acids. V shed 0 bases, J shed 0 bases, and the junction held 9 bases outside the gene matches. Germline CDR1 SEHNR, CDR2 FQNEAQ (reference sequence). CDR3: CASSLAGLAGPSSYNEQFF. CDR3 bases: TGTGCCAGCAGCTTAGCCGGGCTAGCGGGGCCCAGCTCCTACAATGAGCAGTTCTTC.

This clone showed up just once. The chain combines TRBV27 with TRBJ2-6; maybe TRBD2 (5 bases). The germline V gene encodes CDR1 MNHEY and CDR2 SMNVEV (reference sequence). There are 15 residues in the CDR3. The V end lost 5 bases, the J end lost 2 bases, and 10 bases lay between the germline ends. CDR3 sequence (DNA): TGTGCCAGCAGTCCCGGACTGGCTGGGGCCAACGTCCTGACTTTC. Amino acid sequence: CASSPGLAGANVLTF.

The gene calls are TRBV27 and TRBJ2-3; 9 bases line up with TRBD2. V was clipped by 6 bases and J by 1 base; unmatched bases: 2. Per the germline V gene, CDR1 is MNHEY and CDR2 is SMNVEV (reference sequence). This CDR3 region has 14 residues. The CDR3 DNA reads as TGTGCCAGCAGAATAGCGGGGGGCACAGATACGCAGTATTTT. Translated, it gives CASRIAGGTDTQYF.

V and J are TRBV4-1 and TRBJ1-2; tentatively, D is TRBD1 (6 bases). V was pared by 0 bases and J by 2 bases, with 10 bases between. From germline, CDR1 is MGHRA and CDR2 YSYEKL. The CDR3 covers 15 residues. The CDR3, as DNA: TGCGCCAGCAGCCAAGAATCGACAGGCAACTATGGCTACACCTTC. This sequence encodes CASSQESTGNYGYTF.

DNA of the CDR3: TGTGCCAGCAGTTTGACTACAGGGGGGAAACTGTTTTTT. It translates to CASSLTTGGKLFF. This chain joins TRBV27 and TRBJ1-4, with 8 bases identical to TRBD1. Germline V CDR1 and CDR2: MNHEY, SMNVEV (reference sequence). J lost 11 bases, V lost 3 bases, and 5 bases had no gene match. This CDR3 is 13 amino acids long.

The CDR3 nucleotides read TGCGCCAGCAGCTCCAGACAGGACCCTTTCTACGAGCAGTACTTC. It specifies CASSSRQDPFYEQYF. This chain joins TRBV5-1 and TRBJ2-7; perhaps TRBD1 as D (6 bases). The CDR3 totals 15 residues. The V end lost 3 bases, the J end lost 3 bases, and 16 bases lay between the germline ends. CDR1 SGHRS and CDR2 YFSETQ come from the germline V gene.

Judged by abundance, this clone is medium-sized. For the CDR3, the DNA is TGTGCCAGCACCCTCGACACCAGCGGGGGAAACACCATATATTTT. It yields the protein CASTLDTSGGNTIYF. The J gene is TRBJ1-3, the V gene TRBV2; D ambiguous. The CDR3 has 15 amino acids. Per the germline V gene, CDR1 is SNHLY and CDR2 is FYNNEI. V lost 7 bases and J lost 4, with 17 bases in between.

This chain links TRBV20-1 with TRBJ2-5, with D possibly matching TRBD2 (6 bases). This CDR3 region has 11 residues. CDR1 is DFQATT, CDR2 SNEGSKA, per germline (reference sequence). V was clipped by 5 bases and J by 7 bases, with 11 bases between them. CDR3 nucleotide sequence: TGCAGTGCTCCGGACTATGGGACCCAGTACTTC. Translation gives CSAPDYGTQYF.

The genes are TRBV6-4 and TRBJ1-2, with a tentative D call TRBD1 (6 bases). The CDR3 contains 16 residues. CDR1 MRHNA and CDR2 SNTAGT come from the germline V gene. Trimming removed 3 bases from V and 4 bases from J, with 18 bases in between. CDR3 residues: CASSEGVDSPAYGYTF. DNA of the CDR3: TGTGCCAGCAGTGAAGGGGTGGACAGCCCGGCCTATGGCTACACCTTC.

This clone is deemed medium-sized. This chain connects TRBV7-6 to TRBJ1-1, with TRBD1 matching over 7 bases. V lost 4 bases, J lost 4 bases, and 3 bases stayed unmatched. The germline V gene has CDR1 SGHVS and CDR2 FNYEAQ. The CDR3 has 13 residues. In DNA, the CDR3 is TGTGCCAGCAGCTCGGGACAGATCACTGAAGCTTTCTTT. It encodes CASSSGQITEAFF.

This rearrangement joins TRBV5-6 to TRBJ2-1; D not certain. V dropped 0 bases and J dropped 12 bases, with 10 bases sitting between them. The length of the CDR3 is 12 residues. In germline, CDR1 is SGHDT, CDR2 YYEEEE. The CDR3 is CASSLVSERQFF. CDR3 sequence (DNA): TGTGCCAGCAGCTTGGTTTCCGAGCGGCAGTTCTTC.

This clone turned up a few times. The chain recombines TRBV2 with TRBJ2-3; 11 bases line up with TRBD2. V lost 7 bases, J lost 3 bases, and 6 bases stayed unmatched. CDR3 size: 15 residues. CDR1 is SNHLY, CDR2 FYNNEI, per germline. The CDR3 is CASILTSGETDTQYF. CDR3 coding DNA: TGTGCCAGCATTCTGACTAGCGGGGAAACAGATACGCAGTATTTT.

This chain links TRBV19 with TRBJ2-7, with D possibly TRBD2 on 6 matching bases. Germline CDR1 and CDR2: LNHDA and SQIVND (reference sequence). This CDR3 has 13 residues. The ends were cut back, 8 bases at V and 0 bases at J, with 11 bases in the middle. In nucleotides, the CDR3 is TGTGCCAGTGGGGCGGGAAGCTCCTACGAGCAGTACTTC. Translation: CASGAGSSYEQYF.

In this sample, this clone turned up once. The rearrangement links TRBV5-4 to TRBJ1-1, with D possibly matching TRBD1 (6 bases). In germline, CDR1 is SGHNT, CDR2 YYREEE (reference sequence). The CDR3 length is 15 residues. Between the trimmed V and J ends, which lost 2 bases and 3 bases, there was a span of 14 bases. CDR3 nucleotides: TGTGCCAGCAGCTTCTTCCAGGGGAGGGACACTGAAGCTTTCTTT. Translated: CASSFFQGRDTEAFF.

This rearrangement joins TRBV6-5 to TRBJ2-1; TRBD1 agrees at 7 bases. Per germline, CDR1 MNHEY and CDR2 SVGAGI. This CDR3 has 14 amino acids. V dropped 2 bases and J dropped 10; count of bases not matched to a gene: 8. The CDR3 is CASSYALEGAEQFF. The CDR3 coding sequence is TGTGCCAGCAGTTACGCCCTAGAGGGGGCCGAGCAGTTCTTC.

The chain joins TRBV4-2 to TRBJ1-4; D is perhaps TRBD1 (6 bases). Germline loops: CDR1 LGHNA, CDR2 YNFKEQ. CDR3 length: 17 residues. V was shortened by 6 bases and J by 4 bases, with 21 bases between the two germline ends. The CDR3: CASSSGPGFRGNEKLFF. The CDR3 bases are TGTGCCAGCAGTTCCGGTCCGGGGTTCAGGGGTAATGAAAAACTGTTTTTT.

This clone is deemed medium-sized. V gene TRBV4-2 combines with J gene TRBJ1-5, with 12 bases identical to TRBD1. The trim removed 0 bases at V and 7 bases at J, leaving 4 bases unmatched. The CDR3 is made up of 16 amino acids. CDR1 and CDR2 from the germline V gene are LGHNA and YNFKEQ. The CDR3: CASSQDGTGGGQPQHF. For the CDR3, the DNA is TGTGCCAGCAGCCAAGATGGGACAGGGGGCGGGCAGCCCCAGCATTTT.

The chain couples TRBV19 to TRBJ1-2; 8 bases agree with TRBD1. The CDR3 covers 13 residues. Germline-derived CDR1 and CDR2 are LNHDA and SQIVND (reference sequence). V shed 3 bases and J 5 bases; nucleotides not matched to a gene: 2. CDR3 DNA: TGTGCCAGTAGTATGGACAGGGAATATGGCTACACCTTC. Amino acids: CASSMDREYGYTF.

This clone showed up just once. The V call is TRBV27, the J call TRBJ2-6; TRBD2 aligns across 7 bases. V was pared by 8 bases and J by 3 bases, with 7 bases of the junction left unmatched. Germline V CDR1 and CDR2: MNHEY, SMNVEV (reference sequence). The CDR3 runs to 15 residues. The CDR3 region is CASCRQRDGANVLTF. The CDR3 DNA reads TGTGCCAGCTGCCGGCAGCGGGATGGGGCCAACGTCCTGACTTTC.

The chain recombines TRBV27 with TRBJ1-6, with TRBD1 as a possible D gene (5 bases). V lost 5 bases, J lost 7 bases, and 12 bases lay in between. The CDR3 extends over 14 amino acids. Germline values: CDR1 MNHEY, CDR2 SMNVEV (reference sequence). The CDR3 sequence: CASSPGVSNSPLHF. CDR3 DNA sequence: TGTGCCAGCAGTCCGGGGGTTAGCAATTCACCCCTCCACTTT.

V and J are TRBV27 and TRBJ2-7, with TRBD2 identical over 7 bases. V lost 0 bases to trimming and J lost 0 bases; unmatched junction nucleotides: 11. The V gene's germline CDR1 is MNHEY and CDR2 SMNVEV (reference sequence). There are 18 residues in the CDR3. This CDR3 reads CASSLSIDGRGNSYEQYF. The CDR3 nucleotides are TGTGCCAGCAGTTTATCGATAGACGGGCGGGGGAACTCCTACGAGCAGTACTTC.

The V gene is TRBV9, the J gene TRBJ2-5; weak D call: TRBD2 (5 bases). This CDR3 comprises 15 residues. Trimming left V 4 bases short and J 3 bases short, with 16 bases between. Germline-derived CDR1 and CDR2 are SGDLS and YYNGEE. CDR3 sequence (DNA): TGTGCCAGCAGCCCCCTCCTAGCTCCCGAAGAGACCCAGTACTTC. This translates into CASSPLLAPEETQYF.

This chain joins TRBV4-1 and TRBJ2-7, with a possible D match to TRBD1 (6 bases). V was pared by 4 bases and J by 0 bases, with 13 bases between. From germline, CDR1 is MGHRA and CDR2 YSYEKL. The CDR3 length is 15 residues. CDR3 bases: TGCGCCAGCAGCCTCGGGACACCACCCTCCTACGAGCAGTACTTC. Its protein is CASSLGTPPSYEQYF.